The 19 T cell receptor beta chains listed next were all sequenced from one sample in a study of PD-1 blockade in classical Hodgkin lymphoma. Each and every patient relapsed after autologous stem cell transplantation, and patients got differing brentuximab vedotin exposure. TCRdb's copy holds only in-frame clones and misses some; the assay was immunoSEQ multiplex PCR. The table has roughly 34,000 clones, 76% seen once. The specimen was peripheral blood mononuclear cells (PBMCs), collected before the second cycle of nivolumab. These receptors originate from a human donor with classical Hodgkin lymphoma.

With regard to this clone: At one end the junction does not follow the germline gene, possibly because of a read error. CDR3 DNA: TGCGCCAGCAGCCAAGAAGTTCTTGGGGTCCTCGGGTTT. This sequence encodes CASSQEVLGVLGF. This chain links TRBV4-1 with TRBJ1-6, with D unclear. This CDR3 has 13 amino acids. In germline, CDR1 is MGHRA, CDR2 YSYEKL.

Here the CDR3 DNA reads TGCGCCAGCAGCCAAATGGGGGCGAACACAGATACGCAGTATTTT. Amino acids: CASSQMGANTDTQYF. The chain joins TRBV4-1 to TRBJ2-3, with D possibly TRBD1 on 6 matching bases. Germline V gene lookup returns CDR1 MGHRA and CDR2 YSYEKL. The CDR3 runs to 15 residues. The V end lost 2 bases, the J end lost 2 bases, and 11 bases lay between the germline ends.

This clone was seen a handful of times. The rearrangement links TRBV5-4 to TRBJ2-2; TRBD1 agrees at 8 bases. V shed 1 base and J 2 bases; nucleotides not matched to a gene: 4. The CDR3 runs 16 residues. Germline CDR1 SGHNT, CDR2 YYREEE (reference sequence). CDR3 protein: CASSLRDRINTGELFF. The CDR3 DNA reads TGTGCCAGCAGCTTGCGGGACAGGATTAACACCGGGGAGCTGTTTTTT.

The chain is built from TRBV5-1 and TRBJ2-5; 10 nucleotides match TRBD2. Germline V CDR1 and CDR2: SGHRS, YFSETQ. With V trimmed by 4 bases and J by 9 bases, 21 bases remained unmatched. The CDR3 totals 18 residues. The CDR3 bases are TGCGCCAGCAGCGCGATACCGAGCGGGGGGGCCTACGCGGAGGCCCAGTACTTC. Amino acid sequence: CASSAIPSGGAYAEAQYF.

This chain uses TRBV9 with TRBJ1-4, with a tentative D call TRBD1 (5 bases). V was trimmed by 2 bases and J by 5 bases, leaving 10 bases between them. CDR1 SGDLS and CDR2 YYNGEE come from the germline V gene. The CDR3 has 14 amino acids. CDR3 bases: TGTGCCAGCAGCGTCCTAGGGGCGAATGAAAAACTGTTTTTT. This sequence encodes CASSVLGANEKLFF.

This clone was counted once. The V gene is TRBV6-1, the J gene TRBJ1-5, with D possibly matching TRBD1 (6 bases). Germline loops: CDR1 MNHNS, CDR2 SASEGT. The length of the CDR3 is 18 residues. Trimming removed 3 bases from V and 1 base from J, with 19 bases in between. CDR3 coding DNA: TGTGCCAGCAGTGATGGGGAAGGGGGGACGACAAGCAATCAGCCCCAGCATTTT. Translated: CASSDGEGGTTSNQPQHF.

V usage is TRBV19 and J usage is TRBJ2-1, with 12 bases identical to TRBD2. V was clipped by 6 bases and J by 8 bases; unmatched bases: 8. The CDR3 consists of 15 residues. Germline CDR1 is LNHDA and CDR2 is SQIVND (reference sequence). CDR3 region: CASRPLAGGRDEQFF. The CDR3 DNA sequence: TGTGCCAGTAGACCCCTAGCGGGGGGGCGGGATGAGCAGTTCTTC.

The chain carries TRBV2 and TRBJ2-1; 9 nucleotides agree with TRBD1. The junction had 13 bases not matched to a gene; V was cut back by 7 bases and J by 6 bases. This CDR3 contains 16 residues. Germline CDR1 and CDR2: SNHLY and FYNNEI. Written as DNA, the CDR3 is TGTGCCAGCAACGTCCCAGACAGGGGGGGTGGCAATGAGCAGTTCTTC. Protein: CASNVPDRGGGNEQFF.

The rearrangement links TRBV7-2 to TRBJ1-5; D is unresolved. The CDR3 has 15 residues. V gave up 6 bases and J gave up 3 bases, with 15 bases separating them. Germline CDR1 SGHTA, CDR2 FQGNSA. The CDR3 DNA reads TGTGCCAGCAGTTCCAAAGGACGGACCAATCAGCCCCAGCATTTT. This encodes CASSSKGRTNQPQHF.

The CDR3 bases are TGTGCCTGGAGTGTAAGGCAGGGGACGACCCAGTACTTC. Residues: CAWSVRQGTTQYF. The V call is TRBV30, the J call TRBJ2-5, with D maybe TRBD1 (6 bases). Germline V gene lookup returns CDR1 GTSNPN and CDR2 SVGIG (reference sequence). The CDR3 length is 13 residues. V was cut by 0 bases and J by 7 bases, with 12 bases left in between.

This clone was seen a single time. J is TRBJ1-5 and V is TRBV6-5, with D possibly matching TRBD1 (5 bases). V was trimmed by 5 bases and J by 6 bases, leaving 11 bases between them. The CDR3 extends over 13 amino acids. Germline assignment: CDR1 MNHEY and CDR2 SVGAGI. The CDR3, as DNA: TGTGCCAGCAGTGGGGGGTCTCTTCAGCCCCAGCATTTT. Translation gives CASSGGSLQPQHF.

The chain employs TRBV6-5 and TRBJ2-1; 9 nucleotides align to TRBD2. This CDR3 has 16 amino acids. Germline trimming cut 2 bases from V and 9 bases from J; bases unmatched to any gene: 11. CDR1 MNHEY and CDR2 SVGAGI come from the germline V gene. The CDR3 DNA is TGTGCCAGCAGTTACCCAAGGGGCGGGGGGGCCGGTGAGCAGTTCTTC. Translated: CASSYPRGGGAGEQFF.

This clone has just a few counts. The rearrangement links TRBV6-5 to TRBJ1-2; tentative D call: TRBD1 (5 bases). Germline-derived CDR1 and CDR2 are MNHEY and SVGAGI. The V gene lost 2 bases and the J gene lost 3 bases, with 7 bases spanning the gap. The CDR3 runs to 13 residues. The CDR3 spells CASSYDSHYGYTF. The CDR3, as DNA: TGTGCCAGCAGTTACGACAGCCACTATGGCTACACCTTC.

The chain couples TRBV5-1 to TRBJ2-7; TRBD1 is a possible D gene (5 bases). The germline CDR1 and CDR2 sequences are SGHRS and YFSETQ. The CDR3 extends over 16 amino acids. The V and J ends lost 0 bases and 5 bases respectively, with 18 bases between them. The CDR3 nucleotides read TGCGCCAGCAGCTTGGCCCAGGGCCACACTCGGGACGAGCAGTACTTC. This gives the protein CASSLAQGHTRDEQYF.

The chain's CDR3 is CASSSLAGGRDEQFF. Here the CDR3 DNA reads TGTGCCAGCAGCTCCCTAGCGGGGGGGCGGGATGAGCAGTTCTTC. This sequence joins TRBV7-9 and TRBJ2-1; 12 nucleotides align to TRBD2. Germline CDR1 and CDR2: SEHNR and FQNEAQ (reference sequence). V was pared by 4 bases and J by 8 bases, with 6 bases of the junction left unmatched. CDR3 length equals 15 residues.

The CDR3 region has the DNA TGTGCCAGCAGTGAAGCGGGGGGAGGTCAGCCCCAGCATTTT. It specifies CASSEAGGGQPQHF. The chain is built from TRBV2 and TRBJ1-5; the D gene is possibly TRBD1 (5 bases). Per the germline V gene, CDR1 is SNHLY and CDR2 is FYNNEI. Trimming took off 0 bases at V and 6 bases at J, with 9 bases between the two ends. The length of the CDR3 is 14 residues.

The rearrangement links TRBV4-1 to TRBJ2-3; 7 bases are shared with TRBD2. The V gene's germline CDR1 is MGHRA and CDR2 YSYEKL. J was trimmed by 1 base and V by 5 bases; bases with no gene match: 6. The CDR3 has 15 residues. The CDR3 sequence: CASSLMAGGTDTQYF. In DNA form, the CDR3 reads TGCGCCAGCAGCTTAATGGCGGGAGGCACAGATACGCAGTATTTT.

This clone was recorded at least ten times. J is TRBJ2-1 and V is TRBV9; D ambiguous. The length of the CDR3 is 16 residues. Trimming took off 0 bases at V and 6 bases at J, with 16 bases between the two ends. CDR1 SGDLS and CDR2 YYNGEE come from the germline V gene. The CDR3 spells CASSVGSRGSVNEQFF. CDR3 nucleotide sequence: TGTGCCAGCAGCGTAGGGTCTCGCGGCTCGGTCAATGAGCAGTTCTTC.

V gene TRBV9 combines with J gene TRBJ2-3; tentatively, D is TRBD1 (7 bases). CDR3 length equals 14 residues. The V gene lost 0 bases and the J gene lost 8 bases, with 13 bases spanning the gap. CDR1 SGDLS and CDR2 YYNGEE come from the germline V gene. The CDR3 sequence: CASSVGGGGGTQYF. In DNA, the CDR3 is TGTGCCAGCAGCGTAGGTGGAGGGGGCGGTACGCAGTATTTT. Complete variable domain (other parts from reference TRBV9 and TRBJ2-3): DSGVTQTPKHLITATGQRVTLRCSPRSGDLSVYWYQQSLDQGLQFLIQYYNGEERAKGNILERFSAQQFPDLHSELNLSSLELGDSALYFCASSVGGGGGTQYFGPGTRLTVL.